This T cell receptor beta chain emerged from a study of T cells in localized non-small cell lung cancer. General study results and limits: Among blood samples, higher T cell density accompanied longer overall survival. In adjacent lung appeared a median approximately 61 of the top 100 tumor clones. Sequencing was limited to one tumor region, leaving the possibility of heterogeneity open. The study found T cell clonality highest in uninvolved adjacent lung, above tumor.

Of note for this clone: Its antigen is still unknown.

Assay: immunoSEQ multiplex PCR; the TCRdb copy retains only in-frame clones and omits some. The table lists 48,000 or so clones, roughly 80% of them singletons. The V and J ends lost 4 bases and 10 bases, in that order; junction bases with no gene match: 9. There are 13 residues in the CDR3. Looked up from germline, CDR1 is MNHNS and CDR2 is SASEGT. The source was peripheral blood, collected before any cancer treatment. This chain connects TRBV6-1 to TRBJ1-2; 7 bases are a match to TRBD1. The origin of this receptor is a man aged 40 to 70 with stage I squamous cell lung carcinoma. The CDR3 spells CASSGGDSSDYTF. The CDR3 coding sequence is TGTGCCAGCAGTGGAGGGGACAGTTCGGACTACACCTTC.